This T cell receptor beta chain was sequenced for a study of CD8 T cells in Susac syndrome. V shed 3 bases, J shed 6 bases, and the junction held 8 bases outside the gene matches. CDR1 is MDHEN, CDR2 SYDVKM, per germline. The CDR3 is 15 residues long. CD8+ and CD4+ T cells from blood underwent TCR beta sequencing. TEMRA cells were FACS-enriched, and CD8+ and CD4+ T cells were isolated negatively. Reverse transcription used about 0.5 to 1 ug RNA and random hexamers. A multiplex approach, immunoSEQ multiplex PCR, amplified TCR beta CDR3 across 54 Vbeta and 13 Jbeta. A single record per CDR3 protein comes from TCRdb applying MiXCR to the immunoSEQ multiplex PCR reads. Altogether about 300,000 distinct CDR3 sequences are present, 70% to 90% being singletons, with the ten largest covering approximately 0.2%.

The V and J genes are TRBV28 and TRBJ1-2; 9 bases are a match to TRBD1. The clonotype originates from a human donor with multiple sclerosis. Sequencing was carried out using CD8+ T cells from PBMCs. In nucleotides, the CDR3 is TGTGCCAGCAGTTTCCTGGACAGGGGACAGGATGGCTACACCTTC. The encoded protein is CASSFLDRGQDGYTF.